The next 29 T cell receptor beta chains were all read from a single sample in a study of beta chain features in type 1 diabetes. Findings of the study overall: For Type 1 diabetes patients, all four CD4+ subsets carried TCRB CDR3s that were moderately but significantly shorter.

What these receptors recognize is not known. Every isolated RNA sample was fully reverse transcribed, so sequencing captured expressed TCRB transcripts. The protocol was immunoSEQ multiplex PCR, while the TCRdb copy is restricted to in-frame clones and leaves out a portion. The sample holds about 170,000 clones, approximately 8.1% seen once. The material sequenced was central memory CD4+ T cells from blood. Receptors were obtained from a man aged 18 to 29 with type 1 diabetes.

This clone showed up just a few times. This rearrangement joins TRBV5-6 to TRBJ2-4; no firm D call. This CDR3 region has 13 residues. Germline V gives CDR1 SGHDT, CDR2 YYEEEE. V was cut by 5 bases and J by 5 bases, with 11 bases left in between. Here the CDR3 DNA reads TGTGCCAGCAGTTCGAGGCCCCAAAACATTCAGTACTTC. Protein: CASSSRPQNIQYF.

This sequence joins TRBV7-8 and TRBJ2-1; D is uncertain. There are 14 residues in the CDR3. V was cut by 1 base and J by 6 bases, with 10 bases left in between. Germline-derived CDR1 and CDR2 are SGHVS and FQNEAQ. This CDR3 reads CASSLVLGVNEQFF. CDR3 DNA sequence: TGTGCCAGCAGCTTAGTTCTTGGAGTCAATGAGCAGTTCTTC.

This rearrangement joins TRBV2 to TRBJ2-6, with a weak D call TRBD2 (6 bases). There are 15 residues in the CDR3. CDR1 SNHLY and CDR2 FYNNEI come from the germline V gene. Trimming took 4 bases from V and 0 from J, leaving 7 bases between them. The CDR3 bases are TGTGCCAGCAGTGGGGGGGTCTCTGGGGCCAACGTCCTGACTTTC. Translation gives CASSGGVSGANVLTF.

This clone came up a few times. This chain links TRBV10-3 with TRBJ1-2; D ambiguous. V lost 10 bases, J lost 4 bases, and 10 bases lay in between. Looked up from germline, CDR1 is ENHRY and CDR2 is SYGVKD. CDR3 size: 11 residues. The CDR3 here is CATNTIYGYTF. CDR3 nucleotides: TGTGCCACCAACACCATCTATGGCTACACCTTC.

The chain links TRBV5-4 to TRBJ1-1; 8 nucleotides agree with TRBD1. The V gene's germline CDR1 is SGHNT and CDR2 YYREEE (reference sequence). The length of the CDR3 is 14 residues. J gave up 3 bases and V 4 bases, and 5 bases lay outside the gene matches. DNA of the CDR3: TGTGCCAGCAGCAATGGACAGGGCCACACTGAAGCTTTCTTT. It encodes CASSNGQGHTEAFF.

The sample holds a few counts of this clone. The chain employs TRBV11-3 and TRBJ2-1; D gene ambiguous. The CDR3 contains 12 residues. V was trimmed by 4 bases and J by 6 bases, leaving 7 bases between them. The V gene's germline CDR1 is SGHNT and CDR2 YENEEA. The CDR3 region is CASSSLSNEQFF. The CDR3 nucleotides read TGTGCCAGCAGCTCCCTATCCAATGAGCAGTTCTTC.

This sequence joins TRBV7-2 and TRBJ2-1; perhaps TRBD1 as D (5 bases). Trimming pared 3 bases from V and 5 bases from J, leaving 8 bases between. The germline V gene has CDR1 SGHTA and CDR2 FQGNSA. The CDR3 totals 13 residues. The CDR3 protein is CASSFQGHNEQFF. The CDR3, as DNA: TGTGCCAGCAGCTTCCAGGGCCACAATGAGCAGTTCTTC.

This chain uses TRBV25-1 with TRBJ2-5, with D possibly being TRBD1 (6 bases). The germline CDR1 and CDR2 sequences are MGHDK and SYGVNS. V lost 3 bases and J lost 5, with 13 bases in between. This CDR3 is built from 14 residues. The CDR3 sequence: CASSDYREMETQYF. The CDR3 DNA is TGTGCCAGCAGTGACTACAGGGAAATGGAGACCCAGTACTTC.

The chain joins TRBV28 to TRBJ1-5, with D unclear. CDR1 and CDR2 from the germline V gene are MDHEN and SYDVKM. The V gene lost 7 bases and the J gene lost 7 bases, with 11 bases spanning the gap. The CDR3 loop spans 12 amino acids. The CDR3 reads CASNQGRQPQHF. CDR3 DNA sequence: TGTGCCAGCAATCAAGGGAGACAGCCCCAGCATTTT. The full variable domain, completed using reference TRBV28 and TRBJ1-5, is DVKVTQSSRYLVKRTGEKVFLECVQDMDHENMFWYRQDPGLGLRLIYFSYDVKMKEKGDIPEGYSVSREKKERFSLILESASTNQTSMYLCASNQGRQPQHFGDGTRLSIL.

The rearrangement joins TRBV6-5 to TRBJ1-6; 7 nucleotides match TRBD1. Trimming removed 5 bases from V and 7 bases from J; junction bases left unmatched: 5. The CDR3 has 14 amino acids. Germline V gene sequence: CDR1 MNHEY, CDR2 SVGAGI. CDR3 amino acids: CASSAGTDNSPLHF. The CDR3 region has the DNA TGTGCCAGCAGTGCCGGGACAGACAATTCACCCCTCCACTTT.

The table lists this clone with a few counts. The rearrangement joins TRBV11-2 to TRBJ2-5; 12 bases align to TRBD2. The CDR3 has 14 residues. V lost 3 bases, J lost 5 bases, and 1 base stayed unmatched. Germline CDR1 SGHAT, CDR2 FQNNGV. In DNA, the CDR3 is TGTGCCAGCAGCTTGACTAGCGGGGGTGAGACCCAGTACTTC. Translated, it gives CASSLTSGGETQYF. Filled out from reference TRBV11-2 and TRBJ2-5, the complete variable domain reads EAGVAQSPRYKIIEKRQSVAFWCNPISGHATLYWYQQILGQGPKLLIQFQNNGVVDDSQLPKDRFSAERLKGVDSTLKIQPAKLEDSAVYLCASSLTSGGETQYFGPGTRLLVL.

This clone was observed a few times. The chain carries TRBV7-9 and TRBJ2-6; D possibly corresponds to TRBD1 (5 bases). This CDR3 has 13 residues. V shed 11 bases and J shed 3 bases, with 11 bases lying between them. From germline, CDR1 is SEHNR and CDR2 FQNEAQ (reference sequence). CDR3 bases: TGTGCCGCAGCAGGGATTGGGGCCAACGTCCTGACTTTC. It specifies CAAAGIGANVLTF.

This clone has only a few counts. The chain is built from TRBV19 and TRBJ2-3, with 10 bases that match TRBD2. Germline V gives CDR1 LNHDA, CDR2 SQIVND (reference sequence). The CDR3 loop spans 15 amino acids. Unmatched junction bases numbered 9, after V lost 7 bases and J lost 5 bases. CDR3 residues: CASKLASGSIDTQYF. CDR3 in DNA: TGTGCCAGTAAGCTTGCTAGCGGGAGTATAGATACGCAGTATTTT.

This clone was recorded a few times. This rearrangement joins TRBV10-3 to TRBJ2-7; D might be TRBD1 (6 bases). The length of the CDR3 is 16 residues. CDR1 is ENHRY, CDR2 SYGVKD, per germline. V was clipped by 0 bases and J by 5 bases, with 17 bases between them. DNA of the CDR3: TGTGCCATCAGTGAGTCGGACAGAACGATTGGAAACGAGCAGTACTTC. It codes for CAISESDRTIGNEQYF.

The V gene is TRBV7-9, the J gene TRBJ1-1; 8 bases are a match to TRBD1. This CDR3 is 12 amino acids long. J lost 11 bases, V lost 5 bases, and 7 bases had no gene match. Per the germline V gene, CDR1 is SEHNR and CDR2 is FQNEAQ (reference sequence). The CDR3 sequence: CASSPGQGDAFF. Written as DNA, the CDR3 is TGTGCCAGCAGCCCAGGACAGGGTGACGCTTTCTTT.

The genes are TRBV29-1 and TRBJ2-4, with 10 bases aligning to TRBD1. Germline V gives CDR1 SQVTM, CDR2 ANQGSEA. CDR3 length: 15 residues. The J segment lost 1 base and the V segment lost 8 bases, leaving 8 bases of the junction unmatched. The CDR3 coding sequence is TGCAGCTTCTCCGGGACAGGGGTGGCCAAAAACATTCAGTACTTC. It translates to CSFSGTGVAKNIQYF.

The table lists this clone with many counts. The chain carries TRBV5-1 and TRBJ2-7; D not resolved. This CDR3 has 11 residues. Trimming took off 7 bases at V and 3 bases at J, with 8 bases between the two ends. Looked up from germline, CDR1 is SGHRS and CDR2 is YFSETQ. The CDR3 reads CASSIGYEQYF. The CDR3 region has the DNA TGCGCCAGCTCGATCGGCTACGAGCAGTACTTC. The full variable domain, in which reference TRBV5-1 and TRBJ2-7 provide the parts outside the CDR3, is KAGVTQTPRYLIKTRGQQVTLSCSPISGHRSVSWYQQTPGQGLQFLFEYFSETQRNKGNFPGRFSGRQFSNSRSEMNVSTLELGDSALYLCASSIGYEQYFGPGTRLTVT.

This clone was observed a few times. This chain uses TRBV20-1 with TRBJ2-7; no definite D call. The germline V gene has CDR1 DFQATT and CDR2 SNEGSKA (reference sequence). V lost 8 bases and J 3 bases, leaving 11 bases between the germline ends. The CDR3 spans 11 residues. The CDR3 bases are TGCAGTCCAACTTCGAACTACGAGCAGTACTTC. Amino acid sequence: CSPTSNYEQYF.

This clone was seen only a few times. This chain connects TRBV15 to TRBJ2-7, with 7 bases that match TRBD2. This CDR3 region has 14 residues. V was pared by 8 bases and J by 1 base, with 8 bases of the junction left unmatched. Germline V gene data show CDR1 as LNHNV and CDR2 as YYDKDF (reference sequence). The CDR3 DNA reads as TGTGCCACCCACCCCGGGGGGTCATCCTACGAGCAGTACTTC. It codes for CATHPGGSSYEQYF.

This clone was observed many times. The gene calls are TRBV19 and TRBJ2-1; a possible D gene is TRBD1 (6 bases). Germline lookup yields CDR1 LNHDA and CDR2 SQIVND (reference sequence). The CDR3 sequence is 13 residues long. V was cut by 6 bases and J by 11 bases, with 17 bases left in between. The CDR3 protein is CASRSGTQGKQFF. The CDR3 DNA reads TGTGCCAGTAGATCGGGTACGCAGGGGAAGCAGTTCTTC.

This clone was detected only a few times. The CDR3 region is CSVDGSTDTQYF. CDR3 bases: TGCAGCGTTGACGGGAGCACAGATACGCAGTATTTT. This rearrangement joins TRBV29-1 to TRBJ2-3; D unresolved. The V and J ends lost 3 bases and 0 bases respectively, with 4 bases between them. Germline assignment: CDR1 SQVTM and CDR2 ANQGSEA. CDR3 size: 12 residues.

This clone was detected many times. This sample includes further DNA sequences coding for the same CDR3. The chain couples TRBV29-1 to TRBJ1-1; D remains ambiguous. CDR1 and CDR2 from the germline V gene are SQVTM and ANQGSEA. The CDR3 has 13 residues. V shed 6 bases and J shed 1 base, with 12 bases lying between them. In DNA form, the CDR3 reads TGCAGCGTCAGCTCAACAGCGAACACTGAAGCTTTCTTT. Its translation: CSVSSTANTEAFF.

This chain connects TRBV5-4 to TRBJ2-5, with D possibly being TRBD2 (6 bases). V dropped 4 bases and J dropped 5 bases, with 15 bases sitting between them. Germline V CDR1 and CDR2: SGHNT, YYREEE (reference sequence). The CDR3 is made up of 14 amino acids. The CDR3 region has the DNA TGTGCCAGCAGCGCGGACTATCGGACGGAGACCCAGTACTTC. As protein: CASSADYRTETQYF.

This rearrangement joins TRBV21-1 to TRBJ2-2; the table's D call, TRBD2, was not checked against the DNA. TRBV21-1 is listed as a pseudogene. This CDR3 contains 13 residues. The DNA for the CDR3 is TGTGCCAGCAGCAGAGGGATCACCGGGGAGCTGTTTTTT. This codes for CASSRGITGELFF.

The rearrangement links TRBV28 to TRBJ2-2, with 7 bases lining up with TRBD1. V gave up 4 bases and J gave up 6 bases; unmatched junction bases: 8. Germline CDR1 reads MDHEN; CDR2 reads SYDVKM. The CDR3 runs to 15 residues. The CDR3, as DNA: TGTGCCAGCAGTTCGTACAGGGGTGCCGCCGGGGAGCTGTTTTTT. This encodes CASSSYRGAAGELFF.

This clone was seen a few times. The J gene is TRBJ1-1, the V gene TRBV10-3; TRBD1 matches 8 bases. The germline V gene encodes CDR1 ENHRY and CDR2 SYGVKD. Unmatched junction bases numbered 8, after V lost 6 bases and J lost 2 bases. The length of the CDR3 is 15 residues. CDR3 in DNA: TGTGCCATCAGACCTGGACAGGGAGGAAACACTGAAGCTTTCTTT. Translating it yields CAIRPGQGGNTEAFF.

This clone was detected a few times. CDR3 region: CASSPQTSGETQYF. CDR3 nucleotide sequence: TGTGCCAGCAGCCCCCAGACTAGCGGAGAGACCCAGTACTTC. The chain employs TRBV11-2 and TRBJ2-5, with 9 bases that match TRBD2. Germline V gene lookup returns CDR1 SGHAT and CDR2 FQNNGV. This CDR3 has 14 residues. V was clipped by 5 bases and J by 4 bases; unmatched bases: 5.

This chain links TRBV4-3 with TRBJ2-7; 8 positions match TRBD2. Germline-derived CDR1 and CDR2 are LGHNA and YSLEER. The CDR3 runs 18 residues. The junction had 11 bases not matched to a gene; V was cut back by 0 bases and J by 1 base. The CDR3: CASSQDLAGGGLSYEQYF. The CDR3 DNA follows: TGCGCCAGCAGCCAAGATTTAGCGGGCGGGGGGCTTTCCTACGAGCAGTACTTC.

This clone was seen only a few times. The V gene is TRBV5-1, the J gene TRBJ2-2; 8 positions match TRBD1. V lost 6 bases and J lost 3; bases outside the gene matches: 10. The CDR3 covers 16 residues. CDR1 SGHRS and CDR2 YFSETQ come from the germline V gene. This chain's CDR3 is CASTAQGAGYTGELFF. In DNA form, the CDR3 reads TGCGCCAGCACCGCCCAGGGGGCAGGGTACACCGGGGAGCTGTTTTTT.